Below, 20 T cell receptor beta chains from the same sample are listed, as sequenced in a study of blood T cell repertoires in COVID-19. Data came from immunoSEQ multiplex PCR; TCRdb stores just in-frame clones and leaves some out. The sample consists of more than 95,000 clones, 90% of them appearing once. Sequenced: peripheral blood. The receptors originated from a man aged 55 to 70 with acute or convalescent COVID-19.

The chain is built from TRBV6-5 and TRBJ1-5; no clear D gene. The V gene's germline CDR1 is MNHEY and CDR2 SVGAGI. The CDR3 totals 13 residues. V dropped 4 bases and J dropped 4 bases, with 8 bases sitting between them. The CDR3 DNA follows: TGTGCCAGCAGTTTGGTGGAGAATCAGCCCCAGCATTTT. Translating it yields CASSLVENQPQHF.

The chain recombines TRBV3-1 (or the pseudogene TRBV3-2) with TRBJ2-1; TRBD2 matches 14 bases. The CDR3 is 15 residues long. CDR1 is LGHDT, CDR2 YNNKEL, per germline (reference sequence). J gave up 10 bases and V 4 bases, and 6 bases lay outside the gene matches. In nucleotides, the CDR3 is TGTGCCAGCAGCCGGGGACTAGCGGGGGTTGGAGAGCAGTTCTTC. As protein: CASSRGLAGVGEQFF.

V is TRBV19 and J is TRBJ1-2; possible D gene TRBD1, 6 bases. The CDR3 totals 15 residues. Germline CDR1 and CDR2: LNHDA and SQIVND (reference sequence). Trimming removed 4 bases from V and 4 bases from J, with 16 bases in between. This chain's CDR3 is CASSTIRGQSYGYTF. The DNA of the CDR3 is TGTGCCAGTAGTACCATACGTGGACAGAGCTATGGCTACACCTTC.

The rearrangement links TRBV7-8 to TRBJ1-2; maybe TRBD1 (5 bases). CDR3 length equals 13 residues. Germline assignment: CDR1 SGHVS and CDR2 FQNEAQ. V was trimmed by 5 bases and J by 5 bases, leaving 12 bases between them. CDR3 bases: TGTGCCAGCAGCATACAGGTCGCTTATGGCTACACCTTC. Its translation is CASSIQVAYGYTF.

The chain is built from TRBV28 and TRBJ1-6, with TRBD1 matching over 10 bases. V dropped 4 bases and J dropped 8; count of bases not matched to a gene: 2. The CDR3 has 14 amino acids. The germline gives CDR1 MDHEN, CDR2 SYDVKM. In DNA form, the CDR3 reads TGTGCCAGCAGTTCCGGACAGGGGGATTCACCCCTCCACTTT. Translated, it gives CASSSGQGDSPLHF.

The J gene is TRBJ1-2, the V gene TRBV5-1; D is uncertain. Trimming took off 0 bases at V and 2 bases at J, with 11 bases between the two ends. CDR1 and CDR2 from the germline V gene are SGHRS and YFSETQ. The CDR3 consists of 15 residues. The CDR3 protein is CASSLGAGINYGYTF. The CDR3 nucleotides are TGCGCCAGCAGCTTGGGGGCCGGGATCAACTATGGCTACACCTTC.

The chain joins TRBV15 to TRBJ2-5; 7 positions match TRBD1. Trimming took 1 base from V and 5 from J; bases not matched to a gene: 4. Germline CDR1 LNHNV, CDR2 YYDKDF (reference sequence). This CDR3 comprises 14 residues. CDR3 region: CATSRGDRAETQYF. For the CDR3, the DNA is TGTGCCACCAGCAGAGGAGACAGGGCGGAGACCCAGTACTTC.

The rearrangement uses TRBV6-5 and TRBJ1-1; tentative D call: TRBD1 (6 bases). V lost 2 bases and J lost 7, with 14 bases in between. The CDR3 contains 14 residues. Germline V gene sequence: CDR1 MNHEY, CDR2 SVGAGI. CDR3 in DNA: TGTGCCAGCAGTTACGGGGGGGCCACCCATGAAGCTTTCTTT. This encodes CASSYGGATHEAFF.

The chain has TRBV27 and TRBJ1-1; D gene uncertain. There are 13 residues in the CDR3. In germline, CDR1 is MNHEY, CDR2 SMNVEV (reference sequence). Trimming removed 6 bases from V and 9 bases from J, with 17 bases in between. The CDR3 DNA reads TGTGCCAGCAGGCTTCCTGGGCGAGAAAAAGCTTTCTTT. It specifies CASRLPGREKAFF.

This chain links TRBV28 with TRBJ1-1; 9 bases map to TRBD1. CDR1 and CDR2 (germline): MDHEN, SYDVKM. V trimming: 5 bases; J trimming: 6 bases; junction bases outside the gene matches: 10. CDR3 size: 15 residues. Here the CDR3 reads CASSNPGQGGAEAFF. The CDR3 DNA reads TGTGCCAGCAGTAACCCGGGACAGGGTGGGGCTGAAGCTTTCTTT.

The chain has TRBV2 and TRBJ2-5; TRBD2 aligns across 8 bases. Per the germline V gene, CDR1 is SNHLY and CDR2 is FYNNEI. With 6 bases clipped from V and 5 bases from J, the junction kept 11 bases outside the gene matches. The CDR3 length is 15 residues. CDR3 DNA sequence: TGTGCCAGCAGGGGACTAAGCGGGGGTTGGGAGACCCAGTACTTC. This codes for CASRGLSGGWETQYF.

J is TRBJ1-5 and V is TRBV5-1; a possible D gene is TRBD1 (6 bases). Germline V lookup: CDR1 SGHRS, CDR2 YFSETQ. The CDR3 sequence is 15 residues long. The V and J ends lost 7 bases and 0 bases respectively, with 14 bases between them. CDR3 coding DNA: TGCGCCAGCGCCCGGGACACAGGTAGCAATCAGCCCCAGCATTTT. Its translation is CASARDTGSNQPQHF.

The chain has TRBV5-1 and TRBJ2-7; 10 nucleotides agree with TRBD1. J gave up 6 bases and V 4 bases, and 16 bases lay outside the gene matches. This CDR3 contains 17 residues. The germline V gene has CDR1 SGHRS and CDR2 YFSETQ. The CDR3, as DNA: TGCGCCAGCAGCCAAATACCTTCCGGGACAGGGGCCTCCGAGCAGTACGTC. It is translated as CASSQIPSGTGASEQYV.

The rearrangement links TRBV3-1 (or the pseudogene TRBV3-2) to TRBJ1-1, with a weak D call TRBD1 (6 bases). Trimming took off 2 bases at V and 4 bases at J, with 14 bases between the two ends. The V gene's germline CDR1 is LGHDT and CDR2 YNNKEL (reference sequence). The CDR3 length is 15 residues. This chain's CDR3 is CASSQRTGGPTEAFF. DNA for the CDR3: TGTGCCAGCAGCCAAAGGACCGGGGGGCCCACTGAAGCTTTCTTT.

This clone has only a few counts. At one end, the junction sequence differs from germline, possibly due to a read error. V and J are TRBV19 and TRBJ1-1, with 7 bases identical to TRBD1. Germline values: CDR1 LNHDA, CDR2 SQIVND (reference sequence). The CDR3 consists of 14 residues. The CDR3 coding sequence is TGTGCCAGTAGCATAGGAGGGGGCCACACTGAAGCTTTCTTT. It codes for CASSIGGGHTEAFF. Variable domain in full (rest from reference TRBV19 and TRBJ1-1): DGGITQSPKYLFRKEGQNVTLSCEQNLNHDAMYWYRQDPGQGLRLIYYSQIVNDFQKGDIAEGYSVSREKKESFPLTVTSAQKNPTAFYLCASSIGGGHTEAFFGQGTRLTVV.

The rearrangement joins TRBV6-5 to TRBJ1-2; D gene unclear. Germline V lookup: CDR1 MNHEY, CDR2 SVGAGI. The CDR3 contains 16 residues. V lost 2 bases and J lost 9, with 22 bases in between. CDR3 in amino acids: CASSYREGPSSRSYTF. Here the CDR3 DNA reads TGTGCCAGCAGTTACCGGGAGGGTCCCAGTTCTAGAAGCTACACCTTC.

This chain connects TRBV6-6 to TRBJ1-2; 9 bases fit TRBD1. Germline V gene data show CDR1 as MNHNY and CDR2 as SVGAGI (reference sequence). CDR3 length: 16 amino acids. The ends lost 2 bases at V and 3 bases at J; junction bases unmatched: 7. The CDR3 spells CASSYVPTGGDYGYTF. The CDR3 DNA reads TGTGCCAGCAGTTACGTTCCGACAGGGGGTGACTATGGCTACACCTTC.

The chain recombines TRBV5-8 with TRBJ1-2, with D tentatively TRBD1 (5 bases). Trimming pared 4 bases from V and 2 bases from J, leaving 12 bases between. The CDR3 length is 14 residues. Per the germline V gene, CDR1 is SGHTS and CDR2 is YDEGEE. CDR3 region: CASSKGAGNYGYTF. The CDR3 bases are TGTGCCAGCAGCAAAGGGGCAGGGAACTATGGCTACACCTTC.

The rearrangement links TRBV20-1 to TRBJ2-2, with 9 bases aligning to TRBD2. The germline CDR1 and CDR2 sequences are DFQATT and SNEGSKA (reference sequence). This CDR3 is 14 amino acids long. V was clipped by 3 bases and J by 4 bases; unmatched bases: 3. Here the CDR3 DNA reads TGCAGTGCTAGTAGCGGGGGAAGCACCGGGGAGCTGTTTTTT. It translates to CSASSGGSTGELFF.

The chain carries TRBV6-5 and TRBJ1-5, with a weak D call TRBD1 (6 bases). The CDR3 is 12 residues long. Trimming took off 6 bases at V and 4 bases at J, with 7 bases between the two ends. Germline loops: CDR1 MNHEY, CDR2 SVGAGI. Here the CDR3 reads CASRTGNQPQHF. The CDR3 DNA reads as TGTGCCAGCAGAACAGGGAATCAGCCCCAGCATTTT.